A single sample gave rise to the 14 T cell receptor beta chains below, sequenced in a study of blood T cell repertoires in COVID-19. The data were produced by immunoSEQ multiplex PCR, yet TCRdb's version contains in-frame clones alone and is incomplete. The sample has some 80,000 clones; 88% are singletons. Sequenced: peripheral blood. These receptors were obtained from a human donor in a cohort sampled during active COVID-19.

This clone was counted a single time. The chain joins TRBV12-3 or TRBV12-4 to TRBJ2-7, with 10 bases lining up with TRBD2. J gave up 9 bases and V 5 bases, and 7 bases lay outside the gene matches. This CDR3 spans 13 amino acids. The DNA of the CDR3 is TGTGCCAGCAGTCCCAGGGCTAGCGGGAGGCAGTACTTC. Its translation is CASSPRASGRQYF.

The table lists this clone with a few counts. The DNA of the CDR3 is TGCGCCAGCAGCCAGTTTGCGGGCGGTACCTACGAGCAGTACTTC. Translated, it gives CASSQFAGGTYEQYF. This chain links TRBV4-3 with TRBJ2-7; maybe TRBD2 (5 bases). The CDR3 is 15 amino acids. The germline V and J ends were trimmed by 3 bases and 2 bases, with 14 bases remaining between them. CDR1 LGHNA and CDR2 YSLEER come from the germline V gene.

This chain links TRBV4-3 with TRBJ2-7; possible D gene TRBD2, 5 bases. The CDR3 contains 14 residues. V was pared by 8 bases and J by 0 bases, with 14 bases between. From germline, CDR1 is LGHNA and CDR2 YSLEER. The CDR3 is CASALDSLSYEQYF. The CDR3 DNA follows: TGCGCCAGCGCCCTGGACTCTCTCTCCTACGAGCAGTACTTC.

CDR3 loop: CASSQDIGTDYGYTF. In DNA, the CDR3 is TGTGCCAGCAGCCAAGATATTGGGACAGACTATGGCTACACCTTC. J is TRBJ1-2 and V is TRBV14; 7 bases match TRBD1. In germline, CDR1 is SGHDN, CDR2 FVKESK. V shed 0 bases and J 3 bases; nucleotides not matched to a gene: 4. The CDR3 contains 15 residues.

The count of this clone is one. The chain has TRBV2 and TRBJ2-4; 7 bases are a match to TRBD1. The length of the CDR3 is 18 residues. Germline CDR1 SNHLY, CDR2 FYNNEI. The ends lost 1 base at V and 0 bases at J; junction bases unmatched: 9. In DNA, the CDR3 is TGTGCCAGCAGTGAAGGGGACAGACCGACGCTAGCCAAAAACATTCAGTACTTC. Its translation is CASSEGDRPTLAKNIQYF. The whole variable domain, filled in from reference TRBV2 and TRBJ2-4, reads EPEVTQTPSHQVTQMGQEVILRCVPISNHLYFYWYRQILGQKVEFLVSFYNNEISEKSEIFDDQFSVERPDGSNFTLKIRSTKLEDSAMYFCASSEGDRPTLAKNIQYFGAGTRLSVL.

This chain connects TRBV4-3 to TRBJ2-6, with 11 nucleotides matching TRBD1. The V gene end was trimmed by 3 bases and the J gene end by 3 bases; junction bases not matched to a gene: 1. The CDR3 totals 16 residues. Germline V gives CDR1 LGHNA, CDR2 YSLEER. For the CDR3, the DNA is TGCGCCAGCAGCCAGGACAGGGGGCTTGGGGCCAACGTCCTGACTTTC. Translated: CASSQDRGLGANVLTF.

V usage is TRBV5-1 and J usage is TRBJ2-3; TRBD2 agrees at 14 bases. This CDR3 is 15 amino acids long. After removal of 3 bases from V and 5 bases from J, the junction contained 2 bases not matched to a gene. Germline assignment: CDR1 SGHRS and CDR2 YFSETQ. The CDR3 reads CASSSGLAGVDTQYF. CDR3 sequence (DNA): TGCGCCAGCAGCTCGGGACTAGCGGGAGTAGATACGCAGTATTTT.

This clone was picked up many times. The gene calls are TRBV2 and TRBJ2-1; 12 nucleotides match TRBD2. Germline loops: CDR1 SNHLY, CDR2 FYNNEI. This CDR3 region has 13 residues. J lost 9 bases, V lost 7 bases, and 4 bases had no gene match. The CDR3 DNA is TGTGCCAGCACTCCTAGCGGGAGGGGTGAGCAGTTCTTC. Encoded protein: CASTPSGRGEQFF.

The DNA for the CDR3 is TGTGCCAGCACCCCTGCCCCAGCGGGGACAAACACCGGGGAGCTGTTTTTT. As protein: CASTPAPAGTNTGELFF. The chain has TRBV9 and TRBJ2-2; tentatively, D is TRBD2 (7 bases). The V end lost 6 bases, the J end lost 2 bases, and 20 bases lay between the germline ends. CDR3 length equals 17 residues. The germline V gene has CDR1 SGDLS and CDR2 YYNGEE.

The rearrangement links TRBV27 to TRBJ2-7; 10 bases agree with TRBD2. The V gene's germline CDR1 is MNHEY and CDR2 SMNVEV (reference sequence). The J segment lost 5 bases and the V segment lost 5 bases, leaving 12 bases of the junction unmatched. The CDR3 spans 16 residues. CDR3 DNA sequence: TGTGCCAGCAGTCGTCTCCCGGGACTAGCGTACCACGAGCAGTACTTC. It translates to CASSRLPGLAYHEQYF.

The rearrangement links TRBV27 to TRBJ1-1; D is possibly TRBD1 (6 bases). The CDR3 length is 13 residues. The V gene's germline CDR1 is MNHEY and CDR2 SMNVEV (reference sequence). V was shortened by 5 bases and J by 4 bases, with 11 bases between the two germline ends. CDR3 loop: CASSPRQATEAFF. As DNA, the CDR3 is TGTGCCAGCAGTCCACGACAGGCCACTGAAGCTTTCTTT.

CDR3 DNA: TGTGCCAGCAGCTTAGGCAGGTTTACTGGAAACACCATATATTTT. As protein: CASSLGRFTGNTIYF. The chain combines TRBV11-2 with TRBJ1-3; no clear D. CDR1 is SGHAT and CDR2 is FQNNGV in the germline V gene. The V end lost 1 base, the J end lost 2 bases, and 9 bases lay between the germline ends. The CDR3 sequence is 15 residues long.

V usage is TRBV9 and J usage is TRBJ2-2; a weak D match, TRBD1 (6 bases). V lost 4 bases and J 6 bases, leaving 13 bases between the germline ends. Germline V lookup: CDR1 SGDLS, CDR2 YYNGEE. CDR3 length equals 14 residues. The DNA for the CDR3 is TGTGCCAGCAGCCCACAGGGAAATCCCGGGGAGCTGTTTTTT. Translation gives CASSPQGNPGELFF.

The chain has TRBV5-1 and TRBJ2-3; 8 bases are a match to TRBD2. Germline V gives CDR1 SGHRS, CDR2 YFSETQ. V lost 1 base, J lost 6 bases, and 7 bases stayed unmatched. The CDR3 is 15 amino acids. Written as DNA, the CDR3 is TGCGCCAGCAGCTTGTCTAGCGGGCCATTGGATACGCAGTATTTT. Translating it yields CASSLSSGPLDTQYF. The full variable domain, rest sourced from reference TRBV5-1 and TRBJ2-3, is KAGVTQTPRYLIKTRGQQVTLSCSPISGHRSVSWYQQTPGQGLQFLFEYFSETQRNKGNFPGRFSGRQFSNSRSEMNVSTLELGDSALYLCASSLSSGPLDTQYFGPGTRLTVL.